The 10 T cell receptor beta chains presented below share a single source sample, sequenced in a study of regulatory and conventional T cells in RAG deficiency. The sorted conventional CD4+ T cells were CD25-low and CD127-high, with genomic DNA sequenced. TCRdb keeps only in-frame clones here, not all; method: immunoSEQ multiplex PCR. The sample includes over 45,000 clones, approximately 90% of them seen just once. These records were also assigned to another study, of regulatory T cells. Per that study: The PCR used 52 TRBV and 13 TRBJ primers.

What was sequenced was CD4+ effector T cells sorted from blood. The receptors come from a human donor in good health.

The chain has TRBV9 and TRBJ2-1; D is uncertain. Germline V lookup: CDR1 SGDLS, CDR2 YYNGEE. Trimming removed 3 bases from V and 6 bases from J, with 7 bases in between. The CDR3 runs to 12 residues. The CDR3 loop is CASSASPNEQFF. CDR3 DNA sequence: TGTGCCAGCAGCGCCTCCCCCAATGAGCAGTTCTTC.

V and J are TRBV19 and TRBJ2-3; TRBD2 might be the D (7 bases). The CDR3 has 17 residues. V lost 5 bases, J lost 0 bases, and 18 bases lay in between. Germline V gene lookup returns CDR1 LNHDA and CDR2 SQIVND (reference sequence). In nucleotides, the CDR3 is TGTGCCAGTAGTCCCACACCTTGGGGGGGCAGCACAGATACGCAGTATTTT. Protein product: CASSPTPWGGSTDTQYF.

In this sample, this clone turned up once. This chain uses TRBV23-1 with TRBJ2-5, with TRBD1 identical over 10 bases. TRBV23-1 carries the ORF label, with uncertain function. V shed 7 bases and J 3 bases; nucleotides not matched to a gene: 5. This CDR3 spans 14 amino acids. CDR3 loop: CASITTGGKETQYF. The CDR3 DNA reads TGCGCCAGCATTACGACAGGGGGCAAAGAGACCCAGTACTTC.

The rearrangement uses TRBV11-2 and TRBJ2-7, with no clear D. The CDR3 extends over 11 amino acids. Trimming removed 4 bases at V and 11 bases at J, with 12 bases between. CDR1 SGHAT and CDR2 FQNNGV come from the germline V gene. CDR3 coding DNA: TGTGCCAGCAGCTACACGGGTCCTGAGTACTTC. Translated: CASSYTGPEYF.

CDR3 loop: CASSLDPFSGANVLTF. For the CDR3, the DNA is TGTGCCAGCAGCTTAGACCCCTTCTCTGGGGCCAACGTCCTGACTTTC. This sequence joins TRBV11-2 and TRBJ2-6, with D uncertain. This CDR3 contains 16 residues. Trimming took 0 bases from V and 0 from J, leaving 6 bases between them. CDR1 SGHAT and CDR2 FQNNGV come from the germline V gene.

In this sample, this clone turned up a few times. The chain carries TRBV5-1 and TRBJ1-3, with a tentative D call TRBD1 (6 bases). The ends were cut back, 0 bases at V and 3 bases at J, with 10 bases in the middle. This CDR3 is 15 amino acids long. Germline CDR1 and CDR2: SGHRS and YFSETQ. CDR3 coding DNA: TGCGCCAGCAGCTTGGTACAGGGTGGTGGAAACACCATATATTTT. It translates to CASSLVQGGGNTIYF.

The genes are TRBV28 and TRBJ1-6, with D unclear. V was cut by 8 bases and J by 0 bases, with 11 bases left in between. The CDR3 spans 15 residues. CDR1 and CDR2 from the germline V gene are MDHEN and SYDVKM. In DNA form, the CDR3 reads TGTGCCAGCTTTTCGGGGTCCTCCTATAATTCACCCCTCCACTTT. Encoded protein: CASFSGSSYNSPLHF.

The CDR3 DNA is TGTGCCAGCAGCTTATCCACTACAGATAACTATGGCTACACCTTC. Its protein product is CASSLSTTDNYGYTF. The chain recombines TRBV7-9 with TRBJ1-2; D is undetermined. The CDR3 covers 15 residues. Looked up from germline, CDR1 is SEHNR and CDR2 is FQNEAQ (reference sequence). Between the trimmed V and J ends, which lost 2 bases and 1 base, there was a span of 11 bases.

The genes are TRBV2 and TRBJ1-5; the D is unclear. The CDR3 has 14 amino acids. The V end lost 5 bases, the J end lost 2 bases, and 10 bases lay between the germline ends. Germline values: CDR1 SNHLY, CDR2 FYNNEI. CDR3 DNA: TGTGCCAGCAGTCCTAACGAAGGCAATCAGCCCCAGCATTTT. This codes for CASSPNEGNQPQHF.

In DNA form, the CDR3 reads TGTGCCAGCAGCCCATCTGGGGTGGGAACAGGTTCGGGCTACACCTTC. This gives the protein CASSPSGVGTGSGYTF. This chain connects TRBV7-2 to TRBJ1-2; maybe TRBD1 (5 bases). CDR1 and CDR2 from the germline V gene are SGHTA and FQGNSA. The V end lost 5 bases, the J end lost 8 bases, and 24 bases lay between the germline ends. The CDR3 is 16 amino acids.